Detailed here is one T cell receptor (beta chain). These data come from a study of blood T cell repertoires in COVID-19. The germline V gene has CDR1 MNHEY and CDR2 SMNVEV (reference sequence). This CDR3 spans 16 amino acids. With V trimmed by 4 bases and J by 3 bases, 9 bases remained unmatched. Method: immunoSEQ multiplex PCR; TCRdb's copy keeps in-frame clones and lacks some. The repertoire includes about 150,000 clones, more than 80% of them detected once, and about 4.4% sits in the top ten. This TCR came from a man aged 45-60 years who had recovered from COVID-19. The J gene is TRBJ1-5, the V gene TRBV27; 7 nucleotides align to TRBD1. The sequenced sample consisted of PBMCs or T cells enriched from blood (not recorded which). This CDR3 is CASSSRRQGYNQPQHF. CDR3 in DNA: TGTGCCAGCAGTTCCCGGCGACAGGGATACAATCAGCCCCAGCATTTT.